This entry lists 8 T cell receptor beta chains sequenced from one sample in a study of blood T cell repertoires in COVID-19. This table comes from immunoSEQ multiplex PCR, and its TCRdb copy is limited to in-frame clones, with some not included. The data show about 230,000 clones, roughly 91% seen once. The source material was PBMCs or T cells enriched from blood (not recorded which). These receptors all come from a woman in her thirties with acute COVID-19.

The chain is built from TRBV11-3 and TRBJ2-2, with D unclear. Trimming removed 3 bases at V and 4 bases at J, with 12 bases between. Germline V CDR1 and CDR2: SGHNT, YENEEA. This CDR3 spans 15 amino acids. The CDR3 DNA sequence: TGTGCCAGCAGCTTGCGTCTAGATCCCACCGGGGAGCTGTTTTTT. It encodes CASSLRLDPTGELFF.

This clone was seen only once. The genes are TRBV5-1 and TRBJ1-1, with TRBD1 matching over 9 bases. The junction had 3 bases not matched to a gene; V was cut back by 4 bases and J by 8 bases. Per the germline V gene, CDR1 is SGHRS and CDR2 is YFSETQ. The CDR3 length is 12 residues. The CDR3 nucleotides read TGCGCCAGCAGCCCAGGGACAGGGGAAGCTTTCTTT. Residues: CASSPGTGEAFF. The full variable domain, in which reference TRBV5-1 and TRBJ1-1 provide the parts outside the CDR3, is KAGVTQTPRYLIKTRGQQVTLSCSPISGHRSVSWYQQTPGQGLQFLFEYFSETQRNKGNFPGRFSGRQFSNSRSEMNVSTLELGDSALYLCASSPGTGEAFFGQGTRLTVV.

The chain links TRBV5-1 to TRBJ1-5, with D unclear. The CDR3 runs to 16 residues. V dropped 4 bases and J dropped 2 bases, with 16 bases sitting between them. The germline V gene has CDR1 SGHRS and CDR2 YFSETQ. This chain's CDR3 is CASSPRRFLGNQPQHF. The CDR3 region has the DNA TGCGCCAGCAGCCCACGCCGGTTTTTGGGCAATCAGCCCCAGCATTTT.

This clone was counted a few times. The chain combines TRBV7-9 with TRBJ2-1; 7 positions agree with TRBD1. This CDR3 region has 15 residues. CDR1 and CDR2 from the germline V gene are SEHNR and FQNEAQ (reference sequence). After removal of 4 bases from V and 2 bases from J, the junction contained 5 bases not matched to a gene. The DNA for the CDR3 is TGTGCCAGCAGCTCCGGACAGGCGACCTACAATGAGCAGTTCTTC. Residues: CASSSGQATYNEQFF.

The V call is TRBV7-8, the J call TRBJ1-1; no clear D. The CDR3 covers 11 residues. V lost 7 bases, J lost 8 bases, and 11 bases lay in between. CDR1 is SGHVS, CDR2 FQNEAQ, per germline. Here the CDR3 reads CASTPGGEAFF. The CDR3 DNA is TGTGCCAGCACCCCGGGTGGAGAAGCTTTCTTT.

The V and J genes are TRBV6-6 and TRBJ1-6, with D hard to call. The V end was cut by 8 bases, the J end by 8 bases, with 10 bases between. Per germline, CDR1 MNHNY and CDR2 SVGAGI (reference sequence). This CDR3 comprises 12 residues. The CDR3 coding sequence is TGTGCCAGCCTGGCGGGGTATTCACCCCTCCACTTT. Encoded protein: CASLAGYSPLHF.

This clone was counted a few times. This chain uses TRBV7-2 with TRBJ1-5; 9 nucleotides match TRBD1. The CDR3 has 15 residues. CDR1 and CDR2 (germline): SGHTA, FQGNSA. V lost 3 bases and J lost 6; bases outside the gene matches: 6. CDR3: CASSLEQGASQPQHF. The CDR3 nucleotides read TGTGCCAGCAGCTTGGAACAGGGGGCCAGTCAGCCCCAGCATTTT.

V gene TRBV23-1 combines with J gene TRBJ1-3; the match to TRBD1 covers 8 bases. TRBV23-1 qualifies as an ORF whose function is uncertain. After removal of 0 bases from V and 2 bases from J, the junction contained 9 bases not matched to a gene. The CDR3 extends over 18 amino acids. CDR3 in amino acids: CASSQSRTGKGPGNTIYF. CDR3 sequence (DNA): TGCGCCAGCAGTCAATCGCGGACAGGGAAGGGACCTGGAAACACCATATATTTT.